The clone carrying this T cell receptor (beta chain) was seen only once. The antigen is unknown. Here immunoSEQ multiplex PCR was the method, and the copy in TCRdb shows in-frame clones only, minus some. The sample lists more than 65,000 clones, over 75% occurring once. This sample was included in a study of T cell responses to AZD1222 COVID-19 vaccine. Study outcomes and limitations: Regions 160-218 and 743-854 held dominance among vaccine-associated CD4 TCRs, which spanned spike.

Specimen: peripheral blood, collected 28 days after the second AZD1222 dose. This receptor was obtained from an adult who received the AZD1222 COVID-19 vaccine.

CDR3: CASSLQGTGELFF. CDR3 nucleotides: TGTGCCAGCAGCTTACAGGGCACCGGGGAGCTGTTTTTT. The chain carries TRBV5-5 and TRBJ2-2; D is perhaps TRBD1 (6 bases). Germline V gives CDR1 SGHKS, CDR2 YYEKEE (reference sequence). The length of the CDR3 is 13 residues. V lost 2 bases to trimming and J lost 4 bases, with 6 bases between them.